This T cell receptor beta chain comes out of a study of graft-versus-host responses after intestinal transplantation. About the study: Each recipient received a multivisceral, liver-intestinal, or isolated intestinal graft. Every recipient underwent anti-thymocyte globulin induction, then tacrolimus and steroids for two to four years.

This clone was counted once. Its antigen is currently unknown. With 4 bases removed from V and 2 bases from J, the gap between germline ends came to 12 bases. Germline lookup yields CDR1 MNHNY and CDR2 SVGAGI (reference sequence). There are 15 residues in the CDR3. Using immunoSEQ multiplex PCR, the repertoire was profiled, and TCRdb retains in-frame clones only, with some absent. The data show over 100,000 clones, around 90% seen once. This chain links TRBV6-6 with TRBJ2-1; the D gene is possibly TRBD2 (5 bases). This TCR derives from a human donor who was the organ donor for an intestinal transplant. This material consisted of unstimulated CD4+ T cells sorted from spleen or lymph node cells, taken before transplant. The CDR3 loop is CASSFGDSTYNEQFF. CDR3 bases: TGTGCCAGCAGTTTCGGGGATTCAACCTACAATGAGCAGTTCTTC.